The T cell receptor (beta chain) under discussion was sequenced for a study of CD8 T cells in Susac syndrome. Germline loops: CDR1 KGHDR, CDR2 SFDVKD. This CDR3 has 13 amino acids. V was clipped by 4 bases and J by 13 bases, with 16 bases between them. Study-wide points: An acknowledgment was made by the study that its TCR sequencing and HLA analysis involved relatively few individuals.

A remark on this clonotype: Its antigen is still unknown.

The RNA, roughly 0.5 to 1 ug, was put through reverse transcription using random hexamers. Multiplex PCR with immunoSEQ amplified the TCR beta CDR3 across 54 Vbeta and 13 Jbeta. TCRdb redid the calling of the immunoSEQ multiplex PCR reads with MiXCR, one entry per CDR3 protein. Altogether some 260,000 distinct CDR3 sequences are present, approximately 84% being singletons, with the ten largest covering approximately 0.11%. TEMRA cells were FACS-enriched and CD8+ and CD4+ T cells negatively isolated. The material sequenced was CD8+ T cells from PBMCs. The genes are TRBV24-1 and TRBJ2-4; possibly TRBD1 or TRBD2 for D (5 bases each). This TCR was recovered from a human donor with multiple sclerosis. CDR3 coding DNA: TGTGCCACCAGTGACGCCACAACCGGGACGCAGTACTTC. Protein product: CATSDATTGTQYF.